These T cell receptor beta chains were read from a single sample in a study of OX40 agonist ivuxolimab in advanced cancers. The protocol was immunoSEQ multiplex PCR, while the TCRdb copy is restricted to in-frame clones and leaves out a portion. The sample yields tens of thousands of clones, over 85% seen once. This material consisted of CD4+ or CD8+ T cells sorted from blood, taken in a trial of the OX40 agonist ivuxolimab. Every receptor here comes from an adult with an advanced solid tumor such as melanoma, head and neck, liver or kidney cancer. Each CDR3 is given with its conserved first and last residue. Each record gives: V gene, clone size, D gene, J gene, CDR3 protein, CDR3 DNA. The D gene is left open where the match is weak. Clone size is shown for a subset of rows, as once, few, many or a class of expanded clone.

TRBV5-1	-	-	TRBJ2-7	CASSFPGGSVEQYF	TGCGCCAGCAGCTTTCCCGGAGGAAGTGTAGAGCAGTACTTC
TRBV7-2	-	-	TRBJ2-3	CASSPWTGASTDTQYF	TGTGCCAGCAGCCCGTGGACGGGCGCTAGCACAGATACGCAGTATTTT
TRBV2	-	TRBD1	TRBJ1-1	CASNRGDIYLNTEAFF	TGTGCCAGTAACAGGGGAGATATCTATCTGAACACTGAAGCTTTCTTT
TRBV2	-	TRBD2	TRBJ2-3	CASWASGGVRDTQYF	TGTGCCAGCTGGGCTAGCGGGGGGGTTAGGGATACGCAGTATTTT
TRBV5-1	-	-	TRBJ1-1	CASSFEGVEAFF	TGCGCCAGCAGCTTCGAAGGGGTTGAAGCTTTCTTT
TRBV2	once	-	TRBJ2-5	CASTNRAGQETQYF	TGTGCCAGCACTAACCGGGCAGGGCAAGAGACCCAGTACTTC
TRBV6-1	-	-	TRBJ1-3	CASGTMGIGNTIYF	TGTGCCAGCGGCACCATGGGCATCGGAAACACCATATATTTT
TRBV9	-	-	TRBJ1-2	CASNQGGRDGYTF	TGTGCCAGCAACCAAGGGGGTCGGGATGGCTACACCTTC
TRBV9	once	-	TRBJ2-6	CASSVVNGSSGANVLTF	TGTGCCAGCAGCGTAGTCAACGGTAGCTCTGGGGCCAACGTCCTGACTTTC
TRBV7-6	few	-	TRBJ1-6	CASSLADSPLHF	TGTGCCAGCAGCTTAGCTGATTCACCCCTCCACTTT
TRBV28	-	-	TRBJ2-2	CASRTGEDTGELFF	TGTGCCAGTAGAACTGGCGAAGACACCGGGGAGCTGTTTTTT
TRBV7-2	-	-	TRBJ2-5	CASSLRSGYQETQYF	TGTGCCAGCAGCTTAAGGTCTGGGTACCAAGAGACCCAGTACTTC
TRBV15	once	-	TRBJ2-7	CATSSRTLGVYEQYF	TGTGCCACCAGCAGCCGGACTCTTGGAGTCTACGAGCAGTACTTC
TRBV11-2	-	-	TRBJ2-3	CASSRVRSSTDTQYF	TGTGCCAGCAGCCGGGTAAGATCCAGCACAGATACGCAGTATTTT
TRBV4-3	-	TRBD2	TRBJ2-2	CASSQVGTSGRPGELFF	TGCGCCAGCAGCCAGGTGGGGACTAGCGGGAGACCCGGGGAGCTGTTTTTT
TRBV5-1	-	-	TRBJ2-3	CASSSSPGLPTDTQYF	TGTGCCAGCAGCTCGTCGCCGGGACTTCCCACAGATACGCAGTATTTT
TRBV30	-	TRBD1	TRBJ2-1	CAWSVPGGPSSYNEQFF	TGTGCCTGGAGTGTACCAGGGGGCCCTTCCTCCTACAATGAGCAGTTCTTC
TRBV15	-	-	TRBJ1-2	CATSRGGGETLTIGYTF	TGTGCCACCAGCAGAGGGGGTGGAGAGACCTTGACGATAGGCTACACCTTC
TRBV7-2	-	TRBD1	TRBJ1-2	CASSPGGRTGVDRGYTF	TGTGCCAGCAGCCCAGGGGGTCGGACAGGGGTGGATCGGGGCTACACCTTC
TRBV19	-	-	TRBJ1-6	CASSAKTGSPLHF	TGTGCCAGTAGTGCTAAAACTGGATCACCCCTCCACTTT
TRBV7-8	-	-	TRBJ1-5	CASSLGRGRGRSQPQHF	TGTGCCAGCAGCTTAGGGCGGGGCAGGGGAAGGTCTCAGCCCCAGCATTTT
TRBV28	once	TRBD2	TRBJ2-7	CASSPGLAGAYEQYF	TGTGCCAGCAGCCCCGGACTAGCGGGAGCCTACGAGCAGTACTTC
TRBV27	-	-	TRBJ2-7	CASSFSGGLSYEQYF	TGTGCCAGCAGTTTTAGCGGCGGACTCTCCTACGAGCAGTACTTC
TRBV6-5	-	-	TRBJ1-3	CASSYRGVGGNTIYF	TGTGCCAGCAGTTATAGGGGTGTAGGGGGAAACACCATATATTTT
TRBV5-1	-	-	TRBJ1-4	CASHPGPPASAWWSSEKLFF	TGCGCCAGCCATCCGGGCCCTCCAGCCTCCGCCTGGTGGTCCTCCGAAAAACTGTTTTTT
TRBV30	-	-	TRBJ1-1	CAWRNRASMNTEAFF	TGTGCCTGGAGGAATAGGGCTTCCATGAACACTGAAGCTTTCTTT